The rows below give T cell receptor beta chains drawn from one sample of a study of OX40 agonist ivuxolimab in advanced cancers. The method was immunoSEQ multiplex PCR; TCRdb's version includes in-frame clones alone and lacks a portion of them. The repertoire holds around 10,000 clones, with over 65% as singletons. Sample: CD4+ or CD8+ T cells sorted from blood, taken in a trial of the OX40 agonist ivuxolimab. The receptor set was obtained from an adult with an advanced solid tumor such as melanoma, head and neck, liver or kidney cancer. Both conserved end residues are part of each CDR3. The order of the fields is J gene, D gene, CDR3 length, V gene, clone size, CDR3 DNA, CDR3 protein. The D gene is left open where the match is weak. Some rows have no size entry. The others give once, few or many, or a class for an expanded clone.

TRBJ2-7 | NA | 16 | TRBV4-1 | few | TGCGCCAGCAGCCAACAGTCCACCGACAGCTCCTACGAGCAGTACTTC | CASSQQSTDSSYEQYF
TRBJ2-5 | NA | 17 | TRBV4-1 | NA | TGCGCCAGCAGCCAAGAGAGGGCGACTCGGAGAAGGGAGACCCAGTACTTC | CASSQERATRRRETQYF
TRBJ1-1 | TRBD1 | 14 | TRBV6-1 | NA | TGTGCCAGCAGTACTCGACAGGGGAACACTGAAGCTTTCTTT | CASSTRQGNTEAFF
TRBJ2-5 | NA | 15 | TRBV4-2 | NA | TGTGCCAGCAGCCAGGAACAGGGCCTGAGGGAGACCCAGTACTTC | CASSQEQGLRETQYF
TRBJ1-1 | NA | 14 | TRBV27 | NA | TGTGCCAGCAGTCCCAGGCGGGTGAACACTGAAGCTTTCTTT | CASSPRRVNTEAFF
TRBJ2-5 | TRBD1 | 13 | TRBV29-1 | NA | TGCAGCGTCCGGACAGGGGAGGGAGAGACCCAGTACTTC | CSVRTGEGETQYF
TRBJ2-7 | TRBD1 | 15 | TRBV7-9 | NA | TGTGCCAGCAGCCCTATGGGACAGGGGGCTTACGAGCAGTACTTC | CASSPMGQGAYEQYF
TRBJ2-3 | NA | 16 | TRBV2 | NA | TGTGCCAGCAGTGAGTTTGGGGAGTTGAGGACAGATACGCAGTATTTT | CASSEFGELRTDTQYF
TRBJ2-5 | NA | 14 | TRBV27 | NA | TGTGCCAGCAGCCCGGGGAATGGGAGAGAGACCCAGTACTTC | CASSPGNGRETQYF
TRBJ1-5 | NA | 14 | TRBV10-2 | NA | TGCGCCAGCAGTGAGTCTACAGGGATTCAGCCCCAGCATTTT | CASSESTGIQPQHF
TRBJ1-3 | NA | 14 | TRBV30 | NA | TGTGCCTGGACCCCCCTCAGCTCTGGAAACACCATATATTTT | CAWTPLSSGNTIYF
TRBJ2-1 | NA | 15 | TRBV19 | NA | TGTGCCAGTAGTTTGATACCGAGCTCCTACAATGAGCAGTTCTTC | CASSLIPSSYNEQFF
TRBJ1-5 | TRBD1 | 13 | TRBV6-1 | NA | TGTGCCAGCCAAGACAGGGGCAATCAGCCCCAGCATTTT | CASQDRGNQPQHF
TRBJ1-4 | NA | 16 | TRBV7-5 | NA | TGTGCCAGAACCCCTACTTCAGTGACAGGGCATGAAAAACTGTTTTTT | CARTPTSVTGHEKLFF
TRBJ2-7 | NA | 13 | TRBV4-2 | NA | TGTGCCAGCAGCCTGACCCAGGGAGACGAGCAGTACTTC | CASSLTQGDEQYF
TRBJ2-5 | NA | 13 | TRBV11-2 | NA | TGTGCCAGCAGCTTAATTATGGGGGAGACCCAGTACTTC | CASSLIMGETQYF
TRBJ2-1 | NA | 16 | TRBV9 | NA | TGTGCCAGCAGTCTTCTCGGGACGGATTCCTACAATGAGCAGTTCTTC | CASSLLGTDSYNEQFF
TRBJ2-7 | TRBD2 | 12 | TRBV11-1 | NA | TGTGCCAGCAGCCGGTGGACTAGCGAGCAGTACTTC | CASSRWTSEQYF
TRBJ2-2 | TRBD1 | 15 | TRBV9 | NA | TGTGCCAGCAGCCTGAGGACAGGGATTGGCGGGGAGCTGTTTTTT | CASSLRTGIGGELFF
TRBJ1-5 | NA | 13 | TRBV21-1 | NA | TGTGCCAGCAGCAAAGACAGCAATCAGCCCCAGCATTTT | CASSKDSNQPQHF
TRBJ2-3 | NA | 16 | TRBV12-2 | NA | TGTGCAAGTCGCTTAAGTATTCCCCATCTCCCAGATACGCAGTATTTT | CASRLSIPHLPDTQYF
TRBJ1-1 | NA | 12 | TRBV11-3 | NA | TGTGCCAGCAGCGTGGGGAACACTGAAGCTTTCTTT | CASSVGNTEAFF
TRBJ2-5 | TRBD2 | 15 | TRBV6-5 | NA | TGTGCCAGCAGTTCCCCACAGCGGGGGGAAGAGACCCAGTACTTC | CASSSPQRGEETQYF
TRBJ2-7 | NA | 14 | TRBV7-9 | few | TGTGCCAGCACCCAACTGGGGGGCTCCTACGAGCAGTACTTC | CASTQLGGSYEQYF
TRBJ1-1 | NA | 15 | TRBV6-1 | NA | TGTGCCAGCAGTGAGACGGACAGACAGAGGACTGAAGCTTTCTTT | CASSETDRQRTEAFF
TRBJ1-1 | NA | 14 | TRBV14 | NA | TGTGCCAGCAGCCCAGTTACAGAGAACACTGAAGCTTTCTTT | CASSPVTENTEAFF
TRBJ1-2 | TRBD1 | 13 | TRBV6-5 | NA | TGTGCCAGCACCTCGCAGGGGGAGGGTGGCTACACCTTC | CASTSQGEGGYTF
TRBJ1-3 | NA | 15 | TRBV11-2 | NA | TGTGCCAGCAGCTTAGATCCAGGCTCTGGAAACACCATATATTTT | CASSLDPGSGNTIYF
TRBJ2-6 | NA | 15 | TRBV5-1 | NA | TGCGCCAGCAGCTTCCTCGGGGCCCAGGCCAACGTCCTGACTTTC | CASSFLGAQANVLTF
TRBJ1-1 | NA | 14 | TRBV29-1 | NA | TGCAGCGTTGGCGACAGGAGGGTGCTCACTGAAGCTTTCTTT | CSVGDRRVLTEAFF
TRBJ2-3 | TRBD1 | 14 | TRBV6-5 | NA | TGTGCCAGCAGCCAGGAACAGGGGACAGATACGCAGTATTTT | CASSQEQGTDTQYF
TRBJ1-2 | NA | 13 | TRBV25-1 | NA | TGTGCCAGCATTCAAGACGGGGCCCCAGGCTACACCTTC | CASIQDGAPGYTF
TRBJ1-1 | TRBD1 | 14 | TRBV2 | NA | TGTGCCAGCAGTGAAGGACAGGGTTACACTGAAGCTTTCTTT | CASSEGQGYTEAFF
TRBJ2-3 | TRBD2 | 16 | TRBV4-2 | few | TGTGCCAGCAGCCAAGAAACCAGCGGGGGGCCTTATACGCAGTATTTT | CASSQETSGGPYTQYF
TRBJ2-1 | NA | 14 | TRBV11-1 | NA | TGTGCCAGCAGCTTAGGGAGACCCTACAATGAGCAGTTCTTC | CASSLGRPYNEQFF